The TCR beta chain described here comes from a study of blood T cell repertoires in COVID-19. Generated by immunoSEQ multiplex PCR, the TCRdb table keeps only in-frame clones and is missing some. The table lists 150,000 to 200,000 clones, around 87% of them singletons. Germline CDR1 is SGHAT and CDR2 is FQNNGV. The CDR3 consists of 15 residues. Trimming removed 0 bases at V and 7 bases at J, with 10 bases between. This clone was seen a few times. Other nucleotide sequences from this sample produce the same CDR3. The sequencing input was peripheral blood. The sequence came from a middle-aged man with active or convalescent COVID-19. The chain employs TRBV11-2 and TRBJ1-6; D unresolved. The CDR3 DNA is TGTGCCAGCAGCTTAGATCGCTGGGAGAATTCACCCCTCCACTTT. It specifies CASSLDRWENSPLHF.